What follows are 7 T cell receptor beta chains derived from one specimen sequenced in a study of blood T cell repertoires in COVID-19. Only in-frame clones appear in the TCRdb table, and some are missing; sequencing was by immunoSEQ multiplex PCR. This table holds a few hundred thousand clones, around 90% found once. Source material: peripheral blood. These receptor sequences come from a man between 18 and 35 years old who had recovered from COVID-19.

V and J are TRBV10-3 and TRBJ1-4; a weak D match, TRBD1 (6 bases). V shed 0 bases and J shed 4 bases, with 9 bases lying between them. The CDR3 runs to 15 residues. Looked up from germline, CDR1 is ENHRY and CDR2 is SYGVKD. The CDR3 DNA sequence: TGTGCCATCAGTGAGTCGAGGGGGAATAATGAAAAACTGTTTTTT. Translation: CAISESRGNNEKLFF.

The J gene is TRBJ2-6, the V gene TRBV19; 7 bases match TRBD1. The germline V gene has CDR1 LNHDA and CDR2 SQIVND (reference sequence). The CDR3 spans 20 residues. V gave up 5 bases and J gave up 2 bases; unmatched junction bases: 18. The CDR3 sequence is CASSSPDRVLPGAGANVLTF. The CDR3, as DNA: TGTGCCAGTAGTTCTCCCGACAGGGTACTCCCCGGGGCTGGGGCCAACGTCCTGACTTTC.

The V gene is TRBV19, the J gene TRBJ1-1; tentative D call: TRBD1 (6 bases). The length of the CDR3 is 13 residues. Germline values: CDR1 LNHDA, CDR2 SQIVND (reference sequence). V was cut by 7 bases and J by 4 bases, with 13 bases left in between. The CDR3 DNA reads TGTGCCAGTAAGGACGAACAGGGCACTGAAGCTTTCTTT. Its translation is CASKDEQGTEAFF.

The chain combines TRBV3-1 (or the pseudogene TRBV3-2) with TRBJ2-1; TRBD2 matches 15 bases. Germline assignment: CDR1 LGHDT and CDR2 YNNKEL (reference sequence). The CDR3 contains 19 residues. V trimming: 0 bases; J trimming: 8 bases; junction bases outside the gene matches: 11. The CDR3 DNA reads TGTGCCAGCAGCCAAGATCCTAGGACTAGCGGGGGGGCTTGTGATGAGCAGTTCTTC. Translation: CASSQDPRTSGGACDEQFF.

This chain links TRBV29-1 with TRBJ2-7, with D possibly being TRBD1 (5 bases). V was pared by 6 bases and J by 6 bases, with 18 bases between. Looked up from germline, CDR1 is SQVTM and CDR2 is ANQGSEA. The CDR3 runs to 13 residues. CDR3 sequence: CSVTPGPHGEQYF. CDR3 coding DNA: TGCAGCGTGACTCCAGGGCCCCACGGCGAGCAGTACTTC.

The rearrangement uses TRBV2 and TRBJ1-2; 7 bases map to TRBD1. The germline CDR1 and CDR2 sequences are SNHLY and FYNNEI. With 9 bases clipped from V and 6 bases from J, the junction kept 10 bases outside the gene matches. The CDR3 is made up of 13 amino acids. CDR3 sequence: CARDQGGMNGYTF. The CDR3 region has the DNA TGTGCCAGAGATCAGGGGGGTATGAATGGCTACACCTTC.

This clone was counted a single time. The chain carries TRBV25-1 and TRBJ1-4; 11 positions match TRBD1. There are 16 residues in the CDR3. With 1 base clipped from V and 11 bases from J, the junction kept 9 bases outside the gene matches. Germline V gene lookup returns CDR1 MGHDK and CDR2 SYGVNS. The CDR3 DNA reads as TGTGCCAGCAGTGAATTTAGGGACAGGGGGTCAGGGAAACTGTTTTTT. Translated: CASSEFRDRGSGKLFF.